The 30 T cell receptor beta chains below were found in one sample sequenced in a study of neurological immune-mediated disorders. One entry per CDR3 protein results from TCRdb running MiXCR on the 5' RACE reads. The sample contains around 42,000 distinct CDR3 sequences, approximately 13% of which appear only once. The time point here: longitudinal time-point 3. The sample taken for sequencing was PBMCs. The source of these receptors is a man in his thirties or forties in good health.

This clonotype was detected many times. V and J are TRBV20-1 and TRBJ2-5; 7 bases are shared with TRBD2. CDR1 and CDR2 from the germline V gene are DFQATT and SNEGSKA (reference sequence). The CDR3 totals 15 residues. Unmatched junction bases numbered 7, after V lost 0 bases and J lost 3 bases. The CDR3 loop reads CSARDLRLAEETQYF. Here the CDR3 DNA reads TGCAGTGCTAGAGATCTTAGGCTAGCGGAAGAGACCCAGTACTTC.

This clonotype occurred a few times. A much larger clonotype is one base distant, so this may be a read error. This rearrangement joins TRBV7-2 to TRBJ1-4, with no clear D. The CDR3 length is 11 residues. Deletions cut 5 bases from V and 13 bases from J, with 11 bases between. Germline lookup yields CDR1 SGHTA and CDR2 FQGNSA. The CDR3 nucleotides are TGTGCCAGCAGCCCCCCCACGGGACTGTTTTTT. Residues: CASSPPTGLFF.

There are many counts of this clonotype. The J gene is TRBJ2-5, the V gene TRBV27; the D is unclear. CDR1 and CDR2 (germline): MNHEY, SMNVEV (reference sequence). The CDR3 length is 16 residues. The V gene lost 2 bases and the J gene lost 3 bases, with 16 bases spanning the gap. Here the CDR3 reads CASSLRFVAEEETQYF. The CDR3 DNA reads as TGTGCCAGCAGTTTAAGGTTTGTGGCAGAAGAAGAGACCCAGTACTTC.

At least ten counts were recorded for this clonotype. V and J are TRBV5-5 and TRBJ2-1, with 9 bases lining up with TRBD1. The J segment lost 0 bases and the V segment lost 4 bases, leaving 2 bases of the junction unmatched. This CDR3 has 15 residues. The germline V gene has CDR1 SGHKS and CDR2 YYEKEE (reference sequence). The CDR3 region is CASSPGQGSYNEQFF. The CDR3 coding sequence is TGTGCCAGCAGCCCGGGACAGGGCTCCTACAATGAGCAGTTCTTC.

This clonotype was detected ten times or more. The V call is TRBV20-1, the J call TRBJ2-5, with 7 bases aligning to TRBD2. From germline, CDR1 is DFQATT and CDR2 SNEGSKA (reference sequence). The CDR3 is made up of 15 amino acids. V shed 6 bases and J 5 bases; nucleotides not matched to a gene: 15. CDR3 loop: CSAPKAASGSETQYF. The CDR3 coding sequence is TGCAGTGCACCCAAAGCCGCTAGCGGCTCGGAGACCCAGTACTTC.

This clonotype has ten or more counts. The chain recombines TRBV28 with TRBJ2-5; the D gene is possibly TRBD1 (5 bases). V shed 4 bases and J shed 4 bases, with 7 bases lying between them. This CDR3 region has 12 residues. Germline V CDR1 and CDR2: MDHEN, SYDVKM. The CDR3 sequence is CASSYQGETQYF. The CDR3 DNA reads as TGTGCCAGCAGTTATCAGGGAGAGACCCAGTACTTC.

This clonotype has ten or more counts. V and J are TRBV29-1 and TRBJ2-1, with D perhaps matching TRBD2 (6 bases). Trimming removed 7 bases at V and 5 bases at J, with 18 bases between. Looked up from germline, CDR1 is SQVTM and CDR2 is ANQGSEA. The CDR3 consists of 14 residues. The CDR3 DNA reads TGCAGCGGGTCCCACGGGAGTACCCACAATGAGCAGTTCTTC. This translates into CSGSHGSTHNEQFF.

This clonotype was found many times. This chain uses TRBV5-1 with TRBJ2-1, with D possibly being TRBD2 (5 bases). Trimming removed 1 base at V and 7 bases at J, with 15 bases between. From germline, CDR1 is SGHRS and CDR2 YFSETQ. CDR3 length: 15 amino acids. The CDR3 DNA follows: TGCGCCAGCAGCTTGTCCCACCTTCGGAGGAATGAGCAGTTCTTC. Residues: CASSLSHLRRNEQFF.

In this sample, this clonotype turned up many times. The rearrangement links TRBV5-4 to TRBJ2-7, with 14 bases aligning to TRBD2. The CDR3 is made up of 15 amino acids. J lost 2 bases, V lost 4 bases, and 2 bases had no gene match. CDR1 and CDR2 from the germline V gene are SGHNT and YYREEE (reference sequence). CDR3 DNA: TGTGCCAGCAGCACGACTAGCGGGAGGGCCTACGAGCAGTACTTC. It specifies CASSTTSGRAYEQYF.

This clonotype has ten or more counts. This chain connects TRBV9 to TRBJ2-1; possibly TRBD2 for D (6 bases). The ends were cut back, 0 bases at V and 5 bases at J, with 9 bases in the middle. Germline V gene data show CDR1 as SGDLS and CDR2 as YYNGEE. This CDR3 has 14 residues. CDR3: CASSVGDLHNEQFF. The CDR3 DNA reads TGTGCCAGCAGCGTAGGGGACTTACACAATGAGCAGTTCTTC.

Ten or more counts support this clonotype. This chain uses TRBV5-1 with TRBJ1-1; perhaps TRBD1 as D (5 bases). V dropped 0 bases and J dropped 5 bases, with 11 bases sitting between them. In germline, CDR1 is SGHRS, CDR2 YFSETQ. CDR3 length: 14 amino acids. CDR3 amino acids: CASSLGRGRTEAFF. DNA of the CDR3: TGCGCCAGCAGCTTGGGGAGGGGACGGACTGAAGCTTTCTTT.

In its sample, this clonotype was seen many times. The chain combines TRBV29-1 with TRBJ2-5; maybe TRBD1 (6 bases). The CDR3 sequence is 13 residues long. Germline V gene sequence: CDR1 SQVTM, CDR2 ANQGSEA. V was clipped by 4 bases and J by 1 base, with 10 bases between them. CDR3 sequence: CSVADSSQETQYF. CDR3 nucleotide sequence: TGCAGCGTTGCGGACAGCAGCCAAGAGACCCAGTACTTC.

This clonotype was counted at least ten times. The chain links TRBV7-9 to TRBJ2-2, with D unclear. V was cut by 5 bases and J by 7 bases, with 11 bases left in between. CDR3 length equals 13 residues. Germline assignment: CDR1 SEHNR and CDR2 FQNEAQ (reference sequence). The CDR3: CASSPVRGGELFF. The CDR3 DNA reads as TGTGCCAGCAGCCCCGTTCGAGGCGGGGAGCTGTTTTTT.

The J gene is TRBJ1-1, the V gene TRBV25-1; D is possibly TRBD1 (6 bases). Trimming took off 4 bases at V and 5 bases at J, with 11 bases between the two ends. This CDR3 has 13 amino acids. The V gene's germline CDR1 is MGHDK and CDR2 SYGVNS. CDR3 residues: CASSVAGETEAFF. The CDR3 DNA reads as TGTGCCAGCAGTGTGGCAGGGGAGACTGAAGCTTTCTTT.

This clonotype was detected ten times or more. For the CDR3, the DNA is TGTGCCAGCAGTTTGGGGATTGAGTACAATGAGCAGTTCTTC. Amino acids: CASSLGIEYNEQFF. V gene TRBV28 combines with J gene TRBJ2-1, with no clear D. The CDR3 covers 14 residues. The ends were cut back, 3 bases at V and 4 bases at J, with 10 bases in the middle. Per germline, CDR1 MDHEN and CDR2 SYDVKM.

There are many counts of this clonotype. The V call is TRBV6-1, the J call TRBJ2-7; D perhaps matches TRBD1 (6 bases). CDR1 is MNHNS, CDR2 SASEGT, per germline. V gave up 5 bases and J gave up 6 bases, with 11 bases separating them. This CDR3 spans 12 amino acids. The DNA of the CDR3 is TGTGCCAGCAGTTGGACAGCAATCGAGCAGTACTTC. Its translation: CASSWTAIEQYF.

In its sample, this clonotype was seen many times. The chain's CDR3 is CASSSFGSSYEQYF. DNA for the CDR3: TGTGCCAGCAGTTCCTTCGGGAGCTCCTACGAGCAGTACTTC. The chain combines TRBV28 with TRBJ2-7; TRBD2 is a possible D gene (6 bases). The V and J ends lost 4 bases and 0 bases respectively, with 10 bases between them. The CDR3 length is 14 residues. CDR1 is MDHEN and CDR2 is SYDVKM in the germline V gene.

V is TRBV20-1 and J is TRBJ2-1; D is unclear. V lost 3 bases and J 9 bases, leaving 18 bases between the germline ends. Germline CDR1 DFQATT, CDR2 SNEGSKA (reference sequence). The CDR3 covers 14 residues. CDR3 DNA: TGCAGTGCTAGTGGTATCGGTAGATTTGGTGAGCAGTTCTTC. Translation gives CSASGIGRFGEQFF.

The chain couples TRBV7-3 to TRBJ1-6, with a possible D match to TRBD1 (6 bases). The CDR3 consists of 14 residues. The V and J ends lost 9 bases and 7 bases respectively, with 16 bases between them. Germline CDR1 SGHTA, CDR2 FQGTGA. CDR3 coding DNA: TGTGCCAGAAGCACGGGGACAACCAATTCACCCCTCCACTTT. It specifies CARSTGTTNSPLHF.

This clonotype was seen many times. The V gene is TRBV29-1, the J gene TRBJ1-1; unclear D gene. Trimming removed 7 bases at V and 3 bases at J, with 12 bases between. Germline CDR1 SQVTM, CDR2 ANQGSEA. CDR3 size: 12 residues. The CDR3 loop is CSAKKMDTEAFF. CDR3 coding DNA: TGCAGCGCTAAAAAAATGGACACTGAAGCTTTCTTT.

This clonotype was found many times. The chain carries TRBV30 and TRBJ1-1; D not certain. V dropped 2 bases and J dropped 1 base, with 11 bases sitting between them. Per the germline V gene, CDR1 is GTSNPN and CDR2 is SVGIG (reference sequence). This CDR3 has 14 amino acids. In nucleotides, the CDR3 is TGTGCCTGGAGTCAGACTTATCGGAACACTGAAGCTTTCTTT. The encoded protein is CAWSQTYRNTEAFF.

This chain joins TRBV5-1 and TRBJ1-6; TRBD1 aligns across 7 bases. The CDR3 spans 15 residues. J gave up 10 bases and V 1 base, and 8 bases lay outside the gene matches. CDR1 SGHRS and CDR2 YFSETQ come from the germline V gene. Here the CDR3 reads CASSLNAGQQSPLHF. The CDR3 DNA follows: TGCGCCAGCAGCTTGAACGCGGGACAGCAATCACCCCTCCACTTT.

This clonotype showed up many times. V gene TRBV29-1 combines with J gene TRBJ2-2, with TRBD2 matching 11 bases. Germline CDR1 reads SQVTM; CDR2 reads ANQGSEA. The V segment lost 0 bases and the J segment 3 bases; nucleotides outside the gene matches: 3. There are 16 residues in the CDR3. CDR3 in amino acids: CSVEETSGGHTGELFF. The CDR3 DNA is TGCAGCGTTGAAGAAACTAGCGGGGGACACACCGGGGAGCTGTTTTTT.

This clonotype was counted many times. This rearrangement joins TRBV20-1 to TRBJ2-3; no firm D call. The CDR3 loop spans 14 amino acids. Germline V gene lookup returns CDR1 DFQATT and CDR2 SNEGSKA (reference sequence). V was clipped by 7 bases and J by 2 bases, with 16 bases between them. CDR3 coding DNA: TGCAGTGAGTGCGCGTGGGAAGACACAGATACGCAGTATTTT. It specifies CSECAWEDTDTQYF.

V is TRBV5-1 and J is TRBJ2-7; perhaps D is TRBD1 or TRBD2 (5 bases each). The CDR3 runs 15 residues. The ends were cut back, 4 bases at V and 6 bases at J, with 20 bases in the middle. The germline V gene encodes CDR1 SGHRS and CDR2 YFSETQ. CDR3 in DNA: TGCGCCAGCAGCATTACTCAGGGACCTGTGGCCGAGCAGTACTTC. Protein sequence: CASSITQGPVAEQYF.

The gene calls are TRBV30 and TRBJ1-5; tentative D call: TRBD1 (5 bases). V was trimmed by 2 bases and J by 3 bases, leaving 17 bases between them. The CDR3 loop spans 16 amino acids. From germline, CDR1 is GTSNPN and CDR2 SVGIG (reference sequence). This CDR3 is CAWSPNVRVNNQPQHF. In nucleotides, the CDR3 is TGTGCCTGGAGTCCCAATGTCAGGGTTAACAATCAGCCCCAGCATTTT. Supplemented by reference TRBV30 and TRBJ1-5, the full variable domain reads SQTIHQWPATLVQPVGSPLSLECTVEGTSNPNLYWYRQAAGRGLQLLFYSVGIGQISSEVPQNLSASRPQDRQFILSSKKLLLSDSGFYLCAWSPNVRVNNQPQHFGDGTRLSIL.

This clonotype was recorded at least ten times. The chain couples TRBV28 to TRBJ2-7; possible D gene TRBD1, 5 bases. CDR1 is MDHEN and CDR2 is SYDVKM in the germline V gene. The CDR3 is 18 amino acids. Between the trimmed V and J ends, which lost 3 bases and 4 bases, there was a span of 25 bases. CDR3 DNA sequence: TGTGCCAGCAGTTTTTCCGCAGGGCTTGGATCAGGCGAGTACGAGCAGTACTTC. As protein: CASSFSAGLGSGEYEQYF.

This clonotype was seen at least ten times. The chain recombines TRBV25-1 with TRBJ2-7; 7 nucleotides match TRBD2. The CDR3 sequence is 14 residues long. CDR1 MGHDK and CDR2 SYGVNS come from the germline V gene. V was pared by 6 bases and J by 2 bases, with 7 bases of the junction left unmatched. The CDR3 loop reads CASSLGLGPYEQYF. CDR3 DNA: TGTGCCAGCAGCCTAGGACTAGGTCCCTACGAGCAGTACTTC.

This clonotype was counted at least ten times. The V call is TRBV3-1, the J call TRBJ1-4; TRBD1 matches at 9 bases. J gave up 8 bases and V 10 bases, and 8 bases lay outside the gene matches. This CDR3 region has 13 residues. Germline V gene data show CDR1 as LGHDT and CDR2 as YNNKEL (reference sequence). CDR3 sequence: CATKTGGNEKLFF. In DNA form, the CDR3 reads TGTGCCACTAAGACAGGGGGTAACGAAAAACTGTTTTTT.

This clonotype showed up just a few times. This sequence joins TRBV28 and TRBJ2-7; possible D gene TRBD1, 7 bases. With 5 bases removed from V and 9 bases from J, the gap between germline ends came to 14 bases. The length of the CDR3 is 12 residues. Looked up from germline, CDR1 is MDHEN and CDR2 is SYDVKM. The DNA for the CDR3 is TGTGCCAGCAGTACAAGACAGGGAGGGCAGTACTTC. It yields the protein CASSTRQGGQYF.